What follows describes a single T cell receptor (beta chain). Clones were sequenced by immunoSEQ multiplex PCR, and TCRdb holds only the in-frame ones, with some missing. The repertoire holds 260,000 or so clones, approximately 86% seen once, with around 2.6% in the top ten. From germline, CDR1 is MNHNY and CDR2 SVGAGI (reference sequence). The CDR3 runs 16 residues. J lost 2 bases, V lost 4 bases, and 8 bases had no gene match. This sample was taken from a study of blood T cell repertoires in COVID-19. This chain connects TRBV6-6 to TRBJ1-5, with 7 bases fitting TRBD1. Sequencing input: PBMCs or T cells enriched from blood (not recorded which). This clonotype was sampled from a woman in her 30s with acute COVID-19. The DNA of the CDR3 is TGTGCCAGCAGTTTAGACAGGGTGAGAGGCAATCAGCCCCAGCATTTT. Amino acids: CASSLDRVRGNQPQHF.